The sequence of this T cell receptor beta chain was determined in a study of glioma-infiltrating T cells after dendritic cell vaccination. Study information: At biweekly intervals, patients got three intradermal dendritic cell vaccine injections.

Only in-frame clones appear in the TCRdb table, and some are missing; sequencing was by immunoSEQ multiplex PCR. The data hold about 82,000 clones, with roughly 90% observed a single time. Germline V gene sequence: CDR1 MNHNS, CDR2 SASEGT. V gave up 7 bases and J gave up 4 bases; unmatched junction bases: 8. CDR3 length: 14 amino acids. This specimen was blood, taken before dendritic cell vaccination. The sequence derives from a human donor with glioblastoma. The chain uses TRBV6-1 and TRBJ2-5, with 8 bases fitting TRBD1. The CDR3 coding sequence is TGTGCCAGCAATTACGACAGGGGCTTAGAGACCCAGTACTTC. Its translation: CASNYDRGLETQYF.